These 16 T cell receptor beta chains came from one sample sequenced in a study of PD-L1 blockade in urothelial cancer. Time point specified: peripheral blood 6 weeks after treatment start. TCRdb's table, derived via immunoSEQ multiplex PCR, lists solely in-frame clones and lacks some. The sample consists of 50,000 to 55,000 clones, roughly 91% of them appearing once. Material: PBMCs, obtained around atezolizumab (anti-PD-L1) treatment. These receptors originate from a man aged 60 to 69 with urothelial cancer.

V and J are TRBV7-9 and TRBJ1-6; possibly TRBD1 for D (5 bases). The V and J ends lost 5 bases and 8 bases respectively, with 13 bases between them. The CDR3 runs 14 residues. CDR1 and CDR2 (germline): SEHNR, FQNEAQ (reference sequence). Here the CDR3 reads CASSPSGGYSPLHF. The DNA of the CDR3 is TGTGCCAGCAGCCCGTCGGGGGGATATTCACCCCTCCACTTT.

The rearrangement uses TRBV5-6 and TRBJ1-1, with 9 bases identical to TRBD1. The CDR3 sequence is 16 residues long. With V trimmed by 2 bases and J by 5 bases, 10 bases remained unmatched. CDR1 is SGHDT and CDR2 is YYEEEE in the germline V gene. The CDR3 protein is CASSFGQGLSLTEAFF. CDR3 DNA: TGTGCCAGCAGCTTCGGACAGGGGTTGAGTTTGACTGAAGCTTTCTTT. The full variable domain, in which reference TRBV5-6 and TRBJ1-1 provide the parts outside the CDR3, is DAGVTQSPTHLIKTRGQQVTLRCSPKSGHDTVSWYQQALGQGPQFIFQYYEEEERQRGNFPDRFSGHQFPNYSSELNVNALLLGDSALYLCASSFGQGLSLTEAFFGQGTRLTVV.

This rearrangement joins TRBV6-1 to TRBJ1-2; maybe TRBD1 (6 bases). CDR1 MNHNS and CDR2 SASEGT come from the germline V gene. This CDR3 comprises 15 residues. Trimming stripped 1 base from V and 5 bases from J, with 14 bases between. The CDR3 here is CASSEGGGPSYGYTF. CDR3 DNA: TGTGCCAGCAGTGAAGGGGGGGGGCCTTCATATGGCTACACCTTC.

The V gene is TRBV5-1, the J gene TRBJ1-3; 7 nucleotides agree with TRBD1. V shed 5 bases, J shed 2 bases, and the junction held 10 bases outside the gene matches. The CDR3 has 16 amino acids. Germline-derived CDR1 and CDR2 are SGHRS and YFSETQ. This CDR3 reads CASRYGQEVAGNTIYF. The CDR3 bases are TGCGCCAGCAGATACGGACAGGAGGTAGCTGGAAACACCATATATTTT.

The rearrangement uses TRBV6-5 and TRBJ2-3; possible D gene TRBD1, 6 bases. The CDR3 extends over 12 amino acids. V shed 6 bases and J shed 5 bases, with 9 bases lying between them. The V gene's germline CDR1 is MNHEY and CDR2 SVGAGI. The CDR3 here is CASRTGLDTQYF. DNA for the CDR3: TGTGCCAGCAGAACAGGGTTAGATACGCAGTATTTT.

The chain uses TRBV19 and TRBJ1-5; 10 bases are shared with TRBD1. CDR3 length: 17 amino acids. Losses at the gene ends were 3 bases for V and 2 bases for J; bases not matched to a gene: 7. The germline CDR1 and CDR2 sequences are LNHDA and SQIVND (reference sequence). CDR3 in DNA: TGTGCCAGTAGTATCGGGACAGGGGTATCGGGCAATCAGCCCCAGCATTTT. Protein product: CASSIGTGVSGNQPQHF.

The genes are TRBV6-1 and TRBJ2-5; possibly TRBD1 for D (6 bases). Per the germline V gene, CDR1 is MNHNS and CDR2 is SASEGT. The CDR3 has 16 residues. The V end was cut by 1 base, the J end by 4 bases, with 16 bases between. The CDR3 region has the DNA TGTGCCAGCAGTGAAGATGGTTCAGGGGTGGTAGAGACCCAGTACTTC. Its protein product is CASSEDGSGVVETQYF.

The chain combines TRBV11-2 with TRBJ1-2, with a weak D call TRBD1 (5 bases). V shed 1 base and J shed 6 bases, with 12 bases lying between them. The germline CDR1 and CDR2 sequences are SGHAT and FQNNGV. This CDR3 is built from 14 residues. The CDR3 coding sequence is TGTGCCAGCAGCTTAGGGGGCGGGGGGAATGGCTACACCTTC. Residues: CASSLGGGGNGYTF.

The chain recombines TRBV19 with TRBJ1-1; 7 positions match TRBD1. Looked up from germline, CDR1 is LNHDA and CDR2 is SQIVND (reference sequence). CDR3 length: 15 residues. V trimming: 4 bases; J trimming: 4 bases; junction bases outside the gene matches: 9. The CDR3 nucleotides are TGTGCCAGTAGTACCCTGACAGGGTGGACCACTGAAGCTTTCTTT. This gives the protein CASSTLTGWTTEAFF.

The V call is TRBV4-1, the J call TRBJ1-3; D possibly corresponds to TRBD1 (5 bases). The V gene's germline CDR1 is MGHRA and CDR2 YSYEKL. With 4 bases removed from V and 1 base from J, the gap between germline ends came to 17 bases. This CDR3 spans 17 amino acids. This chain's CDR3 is CASSLRAGQKSGNTIYF. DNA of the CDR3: TGCGCCAGCAGCCTCAGGGCAGGGCAAAAATCTGGAAACACCATATATTTT.

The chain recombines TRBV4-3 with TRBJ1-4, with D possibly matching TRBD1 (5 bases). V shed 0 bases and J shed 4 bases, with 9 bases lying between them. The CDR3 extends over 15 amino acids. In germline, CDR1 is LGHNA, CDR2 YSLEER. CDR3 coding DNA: TGCGCCAGCAGCCAAGATCGACAGTTTAATGAAAAACTGTTTTTT. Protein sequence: CASSQDRQFNEKLFF.

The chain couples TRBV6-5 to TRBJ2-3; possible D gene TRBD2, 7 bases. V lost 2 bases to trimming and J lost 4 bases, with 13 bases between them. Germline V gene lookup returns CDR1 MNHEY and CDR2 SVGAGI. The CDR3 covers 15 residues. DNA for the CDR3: TGTGCCAGCAGTTACGGGGGGGCACGCCCAGATACGCAGTATTTT. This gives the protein CASSYGGARPDTQYF.

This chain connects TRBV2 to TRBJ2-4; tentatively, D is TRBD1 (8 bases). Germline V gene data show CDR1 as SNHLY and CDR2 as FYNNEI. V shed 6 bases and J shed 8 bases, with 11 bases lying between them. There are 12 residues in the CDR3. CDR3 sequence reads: CASRQGGDIQYF. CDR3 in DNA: TGTGCCAGCAGACAGGGGGGGGACATTCAGTACTTC.

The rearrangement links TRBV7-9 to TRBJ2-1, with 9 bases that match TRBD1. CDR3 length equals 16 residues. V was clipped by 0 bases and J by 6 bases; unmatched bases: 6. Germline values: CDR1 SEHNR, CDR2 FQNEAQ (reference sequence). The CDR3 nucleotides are TGTGCCAGCAGCTTAGCAGGGGGACAGGGAGGCAATGAGCAGTTCTTC. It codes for CASSLAGGQGGNEQFF.

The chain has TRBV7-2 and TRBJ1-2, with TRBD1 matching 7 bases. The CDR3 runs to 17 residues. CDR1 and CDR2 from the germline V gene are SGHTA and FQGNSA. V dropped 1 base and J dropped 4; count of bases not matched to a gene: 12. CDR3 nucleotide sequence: TGTGCCAGCAGCTTAGGGGGGTATGGTGGGACAGTCTATGGCTACACCTTC. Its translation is CASSLGGYGGTVYGYTF.

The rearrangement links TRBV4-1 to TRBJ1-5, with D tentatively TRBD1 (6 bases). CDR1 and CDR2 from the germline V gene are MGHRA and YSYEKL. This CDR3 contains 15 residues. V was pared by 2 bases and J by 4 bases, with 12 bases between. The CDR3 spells CASSQMETGNQPQHF. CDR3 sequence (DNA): TGCGCCAGCAGCCAAATGGAAACAGGGAATCAGCCCCAGCATTTT.